Listed below are T cell receptor beta chains from one sample, sequenced in a study of blood T cell repertoires in COVID-19. The table came from immunoSEQ multiplex PCR; TCRdb's copy has only in-frame clones and leaves some out. The table has about 110,000 clones, around 84% seen once; the top ten hold roughly an eighth. Material for sequencing was peripheral blood. Source of these receptors: a human donor in a cohort sampled during active COVID-19. The CDR3 runs from the conserved cysteine through the conserved F or W. The order of the fields is D gene, J gene, V gene, clone size, CDR3 protein, CDR3 DNA. A D gene is named only where the DNA matches it firmly. Some rows mark clone size as missing; the rest say once, few, many or name a class of expanded clone.

D: NA
J: TRBJ1-2
V: TRBV19
size: NA
CDR3: CASSASQGIDGYTF
DNA: TGTGCCAGTAGTGCCAGCCAGGGGATTGATGGCTACACCTTC

D: NA
J: TRBJ1-3
V: TRBV7-9
size: NA
CDR3: CASSLQRSSGNTIYF
DNA: TGTGCCAGCAGCTTACAAAGGAGCTCTGGAAACACCATATATTTT

D: TRBD1
J: TRBJ1-1
V: TRBV6-5
size: NA
CDR3: CASSNRQGSEAFF
DNA: TGTGCCAGCAGTAACCGACAGGGGTCAGAAGCTTTCTTT

D: NA
J: TRBJ1-5
V: TRBV19
size: NA
CDR3: CASRLTGSFKNQPQHF
DNA: TGTGCCAGTAGATTAACAGGGTCTTTTAAGAATCAGCCCCAGCATTTT

D: TRBD1
J: TRBJ2-3
V: TRBV24-1
size: NA
CDR3: CATSDSRQGPDTQYF
DNA: TGTGCCACCAGTGATTCCAGACAGGGACCAGATACGCAGTATTTT

D: TRBD1
J: TRBJ1-6
V: TRBV6-6
size: once
CDR3: CASSYTIQGAQSPLHF
DNA: TGTGCCAGCAGTTACACGATACAGGGGGCACAATCACCCCTCCACTTT

D: TRBD1
J: TRBJ1-2
V: TRBV24-1
size: NA
CDR3: CATTTWDRRNYGYTF
DNA: TGTGCCACCACAACTTGGGACAGGAGGAACTATGGCTACACCTTC

D: NA
J: TRBJ2-7
V: TRBV25-1
size: NA
CDR3: CASSGRRSYEQYF
DNA: TGTGCCAGCAGTGGCAGGCGATCCTACGAGCAGTACTTC

D: NA
J: TRBJ1-5
V: TRBV7-2
size: NA
CDR3: CASSLVPNSNQPQHF
DNA: TGTGCCAGCAGCTTAGTGCCTAATAGCAATCAGCCCCAGCATTTT

D: NA
J: TRBJ2-7
V: TRBV28
size: NA
CDR3: CASSLRTGPEYEQYF
DNA: TGTGCCAGCAGTTTACGTACAGGTCCGGAGTACGAGCAGTACTTC

D: NA
J: TRBJ1-1
V: TRBV19
size: NA
CDR3: CASTQGSGTEAFF
DNA: TGTGCCAGTACCCAGGGGAGTGGAACTGAAGCTTTCTTT

D: TRBD2
J: TRBJ2-3
V: TRBV7-2
size: NA
CDR3: CASTQLQRGATDTQYF
DNA: TGTGCCAGCACCCAACTTCAGCGGGGGGCCACAGATACGCAGTATTTT

D: TRBD1
J: TRBJ1-3
V: TRBV5-6
size: NA
CDR3: CASSEPPGTDSGNTIYF
DNA: TGTGCCAGCAGCGAACCGCCTGGGACAGACTCTGGAAACACCATATATTTT

D: NA
J: TRBJ2-7
V: TRBV18
size: NA
CDR3: CASSPLDSSYEQYF
DNA: TGTGCCAGCTCACCATTAGACAGCTCCTACGAGCAGTACTTC

D: TRBD1
J: TRBJ2-7
V: TRBV24-1
size: NA
CDR3: CATSDRVRGRWDTGVLVGEQYF
DNA: TGTGCCACCAGTGACAGGGTCAGGGGGCGGTGGGACACTGGAGTCTTAGTTGGCGAGCAGTACTTC

D: NA
J: TRBJ2-3
V: TRBV19
size: NA
CDR3: CASSIDDSTQYF
DNA: TGTGCCAGTAGTATAGACGACAGTACGCAGTATTTT

D: NA
J: TRBJ2-7
V: TRBV20-1
size: NA
CDR3: CSATHGNEQYF
DNA: TGCAGTGCTACTCACGGGAACGAGCAGTACTTC

D: NA
J: TRBJ1-5
V: TRBV28
size: once
CDR3: CASSLGASRGYQPQHF
DNA: TGTGCCAGCAGTTTAGGGGCCAGCCGGGGGTATCAGCCCCAGCATTTT

D: NA
J: TRBJ2-7
V: TRBV19
size: few
CDR3: CASSLQGKTYEQYF
DNA: TGTGCCAGTAGTTTACAGGGCAAAACCTACGAGCAGTACTTC

D: NA
J: TRBJ2-1
V: TRBV27
size: once
CDR3: CASRGRGAYYNEQFF
DNA: TGTGCCAGCAGGGGCCGGGGGGCCTACTACAATGAGCAGTTCTTC

D: NA
J: TRBJ2-1
V: TRBV12-3/TRBV12-4
size: NA
CDR3: CASSLVRDEQFF
DNA: TGTGCCAGCAGTTTAGTCCGGGATGAGCAGTTCTTC

D: NA
J: TRBJ1-5
V: TRBV6-5
size: NA
CDR3: CASSTGSYSNQPQHF
DNA: TGTGCCAGCAGCACCGGTAGCTATAGCAATCAGCCCCAGCATTTT

D: TRBD1
J: TRBJ2-7
V: TRBV29-1
size: NA
CDR3: CSVTGQGASYEQYF
DNA: TGCAGCGTTACGGGACAGGGGGCCTCCTACGAGCAGTACTTC

D: TRBD1
J: TRBJ1-6
V: TRBV4-1
size: NA
CDR3: CASSPLGGGLGSPLHF
DNA: TGCGCCAGCAGCCCGTTAGGAGGGGGCTTAGGGTCACCCCTCCACTTT

D: NA
J: TRBJ1-5
V: TRBV28
size: NA
CDR3: CASSFGSDSNQPQHF
DNA: TGTGCCAGCAGTTTCGGCAGCGATAGCAATCAGCCCCAGCATTTT

D: TRBD1
J: TRBJ2-7
V: TRBV7-2
size: NA
CDR3: CASSWDRASEQYF
DNA: TGTGCCAGCAGCTGGGACAGGGCGAGCGAGCAGTACTTC

D: NA
J: TRBJ1-2
V: TRBV9
size: NA
CDR3: CASSAGRDLYGYTF
DNA: TGTGCCAGCAGCGCCGGGCGGGATCTCTATGGCTACACCTTC

D: NA
J: TRBJ1-3
V: TRBV18
size: NA
CDR3: CASSPLREDTIYF
DNA: TGTGCCAGCTCACCACTCAGGGAAGACACCATATATTTT

D: NA
J: TRBJ1-6
V: TRBV7-2
size: few
CDR3: CASSLSQGSVPLHF
DNA: TGTGCCAGCAGCTTATCACAGGGAAGCGTGCCCCTCCACTTT

D: TRBD1
J: TRBJ2-7
V: TRBV7-6
size: NA
CDR3: CASSLPGGNEQYF
DNA: TGTGCCAGCAGCTTACCAGGGGGAAACGAGCAGTACTTC

D: NA
J: TRBJ2-5
V: TRBV5-4
size: NA
CDR3: CAIPGLRVRETQYF
DNA: TGTGCCATCCCGGGACTTAGGGTCCGAGAGACCCAGTACTTC

D: NA
J: TRBJ2-7
V: TRBV7-9
size: NA
CDR3: CASSPPLTTGSQENEQYF
DNA: TGTGCCAGCAGCCCTCCCCTTACAACAGGGAGTCAGGAAAACGAGCAGTACTTC

D: TRBD1
J: TRBJ1-5
V: TRBV6-2/TRBV6-3
size: NA
CDR3: CASSYWGTGNQPQHF
DNA: TGTGCCAGCAGTTACTGGGGGACAGGGAATCAGCCCCAGCATTTT

D: NA
J: TRBJ1-1
V: TRBV7-2
size: NA
CDR3: CASSSRGGTSEAFF
DNA: TGTGCCAGCAGCTCTAGGGGGGGCACCTCCGAAGCTTTCTTT

D: NA
J: TRBJ2-5
V: TRBV25-1
size: NA
CDR3: CATGQFQETQYF
DNA: TGTGCCACCGGACAGTTCCAAGAGACCCAGTACTTC

D: TRBD2
J: TRBJ2-4
V: TRBV7-2
size: few
CDR3: CASSPGLAGGLAKNIQYF
DNA: TGTGCCAGCAGCCCGGGACTAGCGGGAGGACTAGCCAAAAACATTCAGTACTTC

D: NA
J: TRBJ1-2
V: TRBV5-1
size: NA
CDR3: CASSLASGDGYTF
DNA: TGCGCCAGCAGCTTGGCGTCAGGGGACGGCTACACCTTC

D: NA
J: TRBJ1-5
V: TRBV19
size: NA
CDR3: CASLWRQFNQPQHF
DNA: TGTGCCAGTCTCTGGAGACAGTTCAATCAGCCCCAGCATTTT

D: TRBD2
J: TRBJ2-1
V: TRBV20-1
size: NA
CDR3: CSASLGTSGPSQFF
DNA: TGCAGTGCTAGTCTTGGGACTAGCGGGCCCTCGCAGTTCTTC

D: NA
J: TRBJ2-3
V: TRBV7-2
size: NA
CDR3: CASSPTGGTDTQYF
DNA: TGTGCCAGCAGCCCCACGGGTGGCACAGATACGCAGTATTTT

D: TRBD2
J: TRBJ2-3
V: TRBV5-4
size: few
CDR3: CASSLVGRGGEAQYF
DNA: TGTGCCAGCAGCTTGGTTGGCCGGGGGGGGGAAGCGCAGTATTTT

D: TRBD2
J: TRBJ2-1
V: TRBV11-1
size: few
CDR3: CASSSLSGGNEQFF
DNA: TGTGCCAGCAGCTCCCTTAGCGGGGGTAATGAGCAGTTCTTC